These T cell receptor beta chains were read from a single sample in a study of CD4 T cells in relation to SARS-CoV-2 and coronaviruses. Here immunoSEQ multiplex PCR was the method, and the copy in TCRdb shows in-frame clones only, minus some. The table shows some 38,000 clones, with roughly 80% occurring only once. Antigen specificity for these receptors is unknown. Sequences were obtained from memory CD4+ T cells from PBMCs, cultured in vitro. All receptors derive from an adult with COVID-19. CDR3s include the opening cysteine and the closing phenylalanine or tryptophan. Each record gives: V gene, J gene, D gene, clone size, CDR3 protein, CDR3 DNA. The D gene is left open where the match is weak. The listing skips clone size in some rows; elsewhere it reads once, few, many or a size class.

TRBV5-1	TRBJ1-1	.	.	CASSLTQGNTEAFF	TGCGCCAGCAGCTTGACCCAGGGCAACACTGAAGCTTTCTTT
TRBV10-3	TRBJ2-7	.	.	CAPPGLASYEQYF	TGTGCCCCCCCCGGGCTAGCATCCTACGAGCAGTACTTC
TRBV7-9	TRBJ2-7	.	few	CASSLEYEQYF	TGTGCCAGCAGCTTAGAATACGAGCAGTACTTC
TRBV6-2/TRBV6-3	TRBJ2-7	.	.	CASSYSVDVYEQYF	TGTGCCAGCAGTTACTCAGTGGACGTGTACGAGCAGTACTTC
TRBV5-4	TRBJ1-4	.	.	CASSLDRTNEKLFF	TGTGCCAGCAGCTTGGACAGGACTAATGAAAAACTGTTTTTT
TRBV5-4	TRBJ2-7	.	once	CASSLARAAAYEQYF	TGTGCCAGCAGCTTGGCACGGGCCGCCGCCTACGAGCAGTACTTC
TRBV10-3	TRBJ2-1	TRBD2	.	CAISATSGRAANEQFF	TGTGCCATCAGTGCGACTAGCGGGAGGGCCGCCAATGAGCAGTTCTTC
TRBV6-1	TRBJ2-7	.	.	CASSERMISYEQYF	TGTGCCAGCAGTGAAAGGATGATTTCCTACGAGCAGTACTTC
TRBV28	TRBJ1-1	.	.	CASSTGTRTEAFF	TGTGCCAGCAGCACCGGGACACGCACTGAAGCTTTCTTT
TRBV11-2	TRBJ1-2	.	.	CASRHLRRGGRDGYTF	TGTGCCAGCAGACATCTACGGCGGGGGGGACGGGATGGCTACACCTTC
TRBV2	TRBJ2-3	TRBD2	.	CARLAGEGDTQYF	TGTGCCAGACTAGCGGGAGAAGGGGATACGCAGTATTTT
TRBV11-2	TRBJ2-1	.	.	CASSLGQGYQDEQFF	TGTGCCAGCAGCTTAGGGCAGGGATATCAGGATGAGCAGTTCTTC
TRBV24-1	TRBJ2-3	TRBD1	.	CATSEGTAFSTDTQYF	TGTGCCACCAGTGAGGGGACAGCATTTAGCACAGATACGCAGTATTTT
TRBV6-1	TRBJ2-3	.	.	CASSEMGSSTQYF	TGTGCCAGCAGTGAAATGGGGAGCTCCACGCAGTATTTT
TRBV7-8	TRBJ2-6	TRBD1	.	CASSGGQGRSGANVLTF	TGTGCCAGCAGCGGAGGACAGGGCCGCTCTGGGGCCAACGTCCTGACTTTC
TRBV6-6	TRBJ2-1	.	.	CASFLAYNEQFF	TGTGCCAGCTTTCTAGCTTACAATGAGCAGTTCTTC
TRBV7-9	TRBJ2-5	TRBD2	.	CASSLYRLAGQETQYF	TGTGCCAGCAGCTTATACCGACTAGCGGGACAAGAGACCCAGTACTTC
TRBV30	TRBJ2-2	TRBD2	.	CAWSRLAFTGELFF	TGTGCCTGGAGTAGACTAGCGTTCACCGGGGAGCTGTTTTTT
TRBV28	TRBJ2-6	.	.	CAGQDSGANVLTF	TGTGCCGGCCAGGACTCTGGGGCCAACGTCCTGACTTTC
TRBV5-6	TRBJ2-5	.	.	CASSPEFQETQYF	TGTGCCAGCAGCCCCGAATTCCAAGAGACCCAGTACTTC
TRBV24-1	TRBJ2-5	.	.	CATSDLYQYF	TGTGCCACCAGTGATTTGTACCAGTACTTC
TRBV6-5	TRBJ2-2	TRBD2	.	CASSGGAGELFF	TGTGCCAGCAGCGGGGGGGCCGGGGAGCTGTTTTTT
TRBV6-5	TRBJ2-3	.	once	CASSGVPTDTQYF	TGTGCCAGCAGCGGGGTGCCCACAGATACGCAGTATTTT
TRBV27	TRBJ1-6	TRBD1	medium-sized	CASGQGFSPLHF	TGTGCCAGCGGACAGGGTTTTTCACCCCTCCACTTT
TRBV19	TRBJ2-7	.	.	CASTGRGEQYF	TGTGCCAGCACAGGGAGGGGCGAGCAGTACTTC
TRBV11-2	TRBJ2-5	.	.	CASSLPGETQYF	TGTGCCAGCAGCTTACCCGGGGAGACCCAGTACTTC
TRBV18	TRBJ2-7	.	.	CASSPGTLSYEQYF	TGTGCCAGCTCCCCCGGGACACTTTCCTACGAGCAGTACTTC
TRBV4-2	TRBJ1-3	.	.	CASSQVFTGGYGNTIYF	TGTGCCAGCAGCCAAGTCTTCACCGGAGGTTACGGAAACACCATATATTTT
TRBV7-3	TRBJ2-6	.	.	CASSLISSFGANVLTF	TGTGCCAGCAGCTTAATAAGCAGCTTTGGGGCCAACGTCCTGACTTTC
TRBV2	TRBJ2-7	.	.	CASSVGRGYEQYF	TGTGCCAGCAGTGTAGGCAGGGGTTACGAGCAGTACTTC
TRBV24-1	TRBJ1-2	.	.	CATSDQDSKFFYGYTF	TGTGCCACCAGTGACCAGGACTCCAAGTTCTTCTATGGCTACACCTTC
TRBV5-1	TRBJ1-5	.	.	CASSLSSNQPQHF	TGCGCCAGCAGCTTAAGTAGCAATCAGCCCCAGCATTTT
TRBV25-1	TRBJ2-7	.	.	CASSGTVREQYF	TGTGCCAGCAGTGGGACAGTCCGCGAGCAGTACTTC
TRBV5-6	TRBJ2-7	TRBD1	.	CASSFQGVNEQYF	TGTGCCAGCAGCTTCCAGGGGGTTAACGAGCAGTACTTC
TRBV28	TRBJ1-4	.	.	CASSLIGEKLFF	TGTGCCAGCAGTTTAATTGGTGAAAAACTGTTTTTT
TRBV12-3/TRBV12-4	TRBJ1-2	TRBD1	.	CASSLGQDYGYTF	TGTGCCAGCAGTTTGGGACAGGACTATGGCTACACCTTC
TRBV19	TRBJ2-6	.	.	CASSIFMGDSGANVLTF	TGTGCCAGTAGTATTTTTATGGGTGACTCTGGGGCCAACGTCCTGACTTTC
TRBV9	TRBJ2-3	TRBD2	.	CASSVGGRRHTDTQYF	TGTGCCAGCAGCGTAGGCGGGAGGCGACACACAGATACGCAGTATTTT